These 2 T cell receptor beta chains share one sample of origin, sequenced in a study of cytomegalovirus exposure and HLA in healthy donors. Primers included in the PCR were 60 Vbeta and 13 Jbeta primers. Libraries were prepared by immunoSEQ multiplex PCR; TCRdb keeps only in-frame clonotypes and omits some of them. The sample consists of about 60,000 clones, about 90% of them appearing once. The specimen sequenced was PBMCs. These receptor sequences come from a man aged 18-30 years in good health and CMV-seronegative.

The rearrangement links TRBV6-5 to TRBJ1-2, with TRBD1 matching over 9 bases. The CDR3 extends over 13 amino acids. Germline loops: CDR1 MNHEY, CDR2 SVGAGI. Losses at the gene ends were 4 bases for V and 14 bases for J; bases not matched to a gene: 11. The CDR3 coding sequence is TGTGCCAGCAGTTCGAGGACAGGGGCCGTGGAAACCTTC. Amino acids: CASSSRTGAVETF.

The chain has TRBV6-6 and TRBJ1-1; a possible D gene is TRBD1 (6 bases). The CDR3 covers 12 residues. Trimming removed 8 bases at V and 3 bases at J, with 10 bases between. Germline V gene lookup returns CDR1 MNHNY and CDR2 SVGAGI (reference sequence). The CDR3 spells CASHAGDTEAFF. Here the CDR3 DNA reads TGTGCCAGCCACGCAGGGGACACTGAAGCTTTCTTT.